This T cell receptor (beta chain) originates from a study of spatial heterogeneity in lung cancer. Germline lookup yields CDR1 SGHRS and CDR2 YFSETQ. This CDR3 region has 14 residues. Trimming took 1 base from V and 1 from J, leaving 8 bases between them. Time point in this sample: sample taken at primary tumor resection. This clonotype occurred many times. This beta chain appears as a stray read in a library generated for alpha chains; its size is not informative. The study tagged each TCR cDNA molecule with a unique molecular identifier. TCRdb re-derived calls from the 5' RACE reads in MiXCR, one entry per CDR3 protein. The sample shows around 14,000 distinct CDR3 sequences, around 3.3% of them seen only once.

The receptor was isolated from a male donor with early-stage non-small cell lung cancer. Sample: normal lung tissue next to the tumor, taken at surgery. The chain joins TRBV5-1 to TRBJ1-1; D call uncertain. CDR3 sequence: CASSLQAGNTEAFF. The CDR3 DNA reads TGCGCCAGCAGCTTGCAGGCGGGGAACACTGAAGCTTTCTTT.